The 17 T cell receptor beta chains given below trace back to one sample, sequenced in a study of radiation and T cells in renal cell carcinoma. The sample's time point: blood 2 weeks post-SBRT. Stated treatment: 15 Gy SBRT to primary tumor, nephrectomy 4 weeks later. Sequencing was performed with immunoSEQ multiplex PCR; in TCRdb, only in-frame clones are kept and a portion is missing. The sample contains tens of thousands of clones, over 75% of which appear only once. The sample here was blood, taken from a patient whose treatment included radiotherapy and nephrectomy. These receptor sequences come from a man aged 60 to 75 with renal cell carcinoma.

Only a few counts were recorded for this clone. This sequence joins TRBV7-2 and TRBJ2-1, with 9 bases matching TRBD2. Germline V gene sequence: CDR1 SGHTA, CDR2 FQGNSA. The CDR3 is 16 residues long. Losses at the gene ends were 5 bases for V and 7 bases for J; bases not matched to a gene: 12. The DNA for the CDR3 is TGTGCCAGCAGCCGTTATAGCGGGAGATCTGGGAATGAGCAGTTCTTC. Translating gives CASSRYSGRSGNEQFF.

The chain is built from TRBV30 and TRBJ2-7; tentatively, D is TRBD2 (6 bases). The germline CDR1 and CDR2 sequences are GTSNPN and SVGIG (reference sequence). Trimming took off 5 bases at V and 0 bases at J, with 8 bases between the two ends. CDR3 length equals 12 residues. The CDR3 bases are TGTGCCTGGGAAGCGGGCTCCTACGAGCAGTACTTC. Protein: CAWEAGSYEQYF.

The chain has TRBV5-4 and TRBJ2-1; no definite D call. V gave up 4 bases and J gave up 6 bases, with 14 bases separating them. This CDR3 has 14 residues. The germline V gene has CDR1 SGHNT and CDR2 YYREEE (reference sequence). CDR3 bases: TGTGCCAGCAGCACCCAACTAATGGGCAATGAGCAGTTCTTC. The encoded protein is CASSTQLMGNEQFF.

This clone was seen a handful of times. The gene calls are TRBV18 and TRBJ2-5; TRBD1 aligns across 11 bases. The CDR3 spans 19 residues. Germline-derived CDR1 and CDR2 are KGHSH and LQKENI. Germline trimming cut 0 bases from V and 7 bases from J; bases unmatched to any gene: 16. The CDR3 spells CASSPPLPDRGPGVGTQYF. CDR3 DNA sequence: TGTGCCAGCTCACCACCTCTTCCGGACAGGGGGCCCGGGGTCGGGACCCAGTACTTC.

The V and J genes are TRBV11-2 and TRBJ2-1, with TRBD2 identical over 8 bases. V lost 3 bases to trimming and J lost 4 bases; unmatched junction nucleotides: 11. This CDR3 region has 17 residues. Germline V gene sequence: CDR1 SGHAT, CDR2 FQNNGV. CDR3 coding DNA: TGTGCCAGCAGCTTTAGCCGCAGCGGGAGTATTTACAATGAGCAGTTCTTC. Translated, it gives CASSFSRSGSIYNEQFF.

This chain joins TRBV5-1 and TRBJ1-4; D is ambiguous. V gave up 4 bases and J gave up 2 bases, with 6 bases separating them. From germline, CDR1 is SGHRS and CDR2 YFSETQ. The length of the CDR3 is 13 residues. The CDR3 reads CASSRHTNEKLFF. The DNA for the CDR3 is TGCGCCAGCAGCAGGCACACTAATGAAAAACTGTTTTTT.

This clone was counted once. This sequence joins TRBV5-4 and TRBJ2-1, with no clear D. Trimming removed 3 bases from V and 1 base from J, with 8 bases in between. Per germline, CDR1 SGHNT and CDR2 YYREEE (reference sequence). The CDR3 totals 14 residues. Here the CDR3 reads CASSSGRSYNEQFF. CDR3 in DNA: TGTGCCAGCAGCTCGGGTAGATCCTACAATGAGCAGTTCTTC.

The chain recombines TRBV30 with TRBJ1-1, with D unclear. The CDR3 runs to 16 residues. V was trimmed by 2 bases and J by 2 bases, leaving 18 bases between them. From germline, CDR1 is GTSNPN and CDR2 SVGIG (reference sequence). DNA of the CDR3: TGTGCCTGGAGTTTTACCCTTACAAGCGTTAACACTGAAGCTTTCTTT. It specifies CAWSFTLTSVNTEAFF.

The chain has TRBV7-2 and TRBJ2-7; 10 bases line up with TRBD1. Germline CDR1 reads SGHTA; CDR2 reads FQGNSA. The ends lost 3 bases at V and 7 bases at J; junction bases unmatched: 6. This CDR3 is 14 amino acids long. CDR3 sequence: CASSFRDRGREQYF. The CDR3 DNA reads TGTGCCAGCAGCTTCCGGGACAGGGGTAGAGAGCAGTACTTC. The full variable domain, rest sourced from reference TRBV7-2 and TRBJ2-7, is GAGVSQSPSNKVTEKGKDVELRCDPISGHTALYWYRQSLGQGLEFLIYFQGNSAPDKSGLPSDRFSAERTGGSVSTLTIQRTQQEDSAVYLCASSFRDRGREQYFGPGTRLTVT.

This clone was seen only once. For the CDR3, the DNA is TGCGCCAGCCTCGCCGACTGGGACAGTGGCTATGGCTACACCTTC. Protein: CASLADWDSGYGYTF. The chain links TRBV23-1 to TRBJ1-2, with TRBD1 matching over 7 bases. TRBV23-1 is an ORF; its function is uncertain. The CDR3 is 15 amino acids. The V segment lost 8 bases and the J segment 4 bases; nucleotides outside the gene matches: 13.

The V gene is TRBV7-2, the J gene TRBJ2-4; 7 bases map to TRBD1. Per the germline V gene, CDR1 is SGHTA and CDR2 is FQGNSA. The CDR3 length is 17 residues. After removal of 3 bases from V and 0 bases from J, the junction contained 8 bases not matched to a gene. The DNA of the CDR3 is TGTGCCAGCAGCTTTCGACAGGGAAGGGGAGCCAAAAACATTCAGTACTTC. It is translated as CASSFRQGRGAKNIQYF.

CDR3 amino acids: CASSLGQGSYEQYF. DNA of the CDR3: TGTGCCAGCAGCTTGGGACAGGGTTCCTACGAGCAGTACTTC. The chain employs TRBV5-4 and TRBJ2-7; 7 bases map to TRBD1. This CDR3 region has 14 residues. Trimming took 0 bases from V and 1 from J; bases not matched to a gene: 1. Germline V gives CDR1 SGHNT, CDR2 YYREEE (reference sequence).

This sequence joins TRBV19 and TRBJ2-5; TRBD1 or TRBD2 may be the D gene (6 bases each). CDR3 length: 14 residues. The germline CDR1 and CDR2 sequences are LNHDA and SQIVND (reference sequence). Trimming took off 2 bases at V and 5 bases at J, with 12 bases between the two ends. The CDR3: CASSIRGARETQYF. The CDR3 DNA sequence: TGTGCCAGTAGTATAAGGGGGGCGCGTGAGACCCAGTACTTC.

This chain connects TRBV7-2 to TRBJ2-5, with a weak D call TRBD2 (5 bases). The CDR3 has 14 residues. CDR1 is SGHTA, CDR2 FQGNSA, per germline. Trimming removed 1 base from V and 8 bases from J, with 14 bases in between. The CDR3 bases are TGTGCCAGCAGCTTAGATTTCGGGAAAGGCACCCAGTACTTC. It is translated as CASSLDFGKGTQYF.

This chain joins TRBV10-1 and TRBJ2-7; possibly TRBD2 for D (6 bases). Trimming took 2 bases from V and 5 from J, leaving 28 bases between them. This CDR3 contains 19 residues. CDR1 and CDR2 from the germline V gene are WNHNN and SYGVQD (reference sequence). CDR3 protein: CASSEAPTGEEEVAHEQYF. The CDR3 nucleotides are TGCGCCAGCAGTGAGGCCCCGACGGGGGAGGAAGAGGTAGCTCACGAGCAGTACTTC.

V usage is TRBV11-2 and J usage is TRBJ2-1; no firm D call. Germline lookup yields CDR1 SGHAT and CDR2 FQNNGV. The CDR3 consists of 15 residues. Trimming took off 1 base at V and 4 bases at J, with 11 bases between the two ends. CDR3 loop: CASSLVATPYNEQFF. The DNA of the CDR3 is TGTGCCAGCAGCTTAGTCGCGACTCCGTACAATGAGCAGTTCTTC.

CDR3 loop: CAWSQKPRREQYF. CDR3 coding DNA: TGTGCCTGGAGCCAAAAACCAAGGCGCGAGCAGTACTTC. The chain couples TRBV30 to TRBJ2-7, with D uncertain. Germline-derived CDR1 and CDR2 are GTSNPN and SVGIG (reference sequence). Trimming shortened V by 3 bases and J by 6 bases, and 15 bases separated the two germline ends. The CDR3 runs 13 residues.